The 32 T cell receptor beta chains below were found in one sample sequenced in a study of blood T cell repertoires in COVID-19. Only in-frame clones appear in the TCRdb table, and some are missing; sequencing was by immunoSEQ multiplex PCR. Of about 150,000 clones listed, around 90% are singletons. Source material: peripheral blood. These receptors were collected from a woman in her fifties or sixties with acute or convalescent COVID-19.

This chain uses TRBV2 with TRBJ2-3, with TRBD2 matching 15 bases. Germline lookup yields CDR1 SNHLY and CDR2 FYNNEI. The CDR3 covers 16 residues. The ends lost 6 bases at V and 3 bases at J; junction bases unmatched: 4. The CDR3 nucleotides are TGTGCCAGCAGGCCGGGACTAGCGGGGGGTACAGATACGCAGTATTTT. Its translation: CASRPGLAGGTDTQYF.

The chain recombines TRBV3-1 (or the pseudogene TRBV3-2) with TRBJ1-1; unclear D gene. The CDR3 is 13 amino acids. V dropped 6 bases and J dropped 2 bases, with 10 bases sitting between them. Germline CDR1 LGHDT, CDR2 YNNKEL (reference sequence). CDR3: CASSRTGNTEAFF. The CDR3, as DNA: TGTGCCAGCAGTCGGACGGGAAACACTGAAGCTTTCTTT.

The chain combines TRBV23-1 with TRBJ2-1; no clear D. TRBV23-1 belongs to the ORF category, with a function that is uncertain. This CDR3 has 16 amino acids. V was pared by 0 bases and J by 4 bases, with 13 bases between. CDR3 sequence (DNA): TGCGCCAGCAGTCAATCGAGGCAGCCAATTTACAATGAGCAGTTCTTC. This translates into CASSQSRQPIYNEQFF.

The chain joins TRBV6-6 to TRBJ1-2; 7 positions agree with TRBD1. Germline lookup yields CDR1 MNHNY and CDR2 SVGAGI (reference sequence). The ends lost 2 bases at V and 7 bases at J; junction bases unmatched: 13. This CDR3 is built from 16 residues. The CDR3 loop is CASSYPQVTGLVGYTF. Here the CDR3 DNA reads TGTGCCAGCAGTTACCCACAGGTGACAGGGTTGGTTGGCTACACCTTC.

This chain uses TRBV11-2 with TRBJ1-4, with TRBD1 as a possible D gene (5 bases). CDR1 SGHAT and CDR2 FQNNGV come from the germline V gene. Trimming removed 2 bases at V and 2 bases at J, with 12 bases between. This CDR3 is 16 amino acids long. Written as DNA, the CDR3 is TGTGCCAGCAGCTTAAGTTGGAGACAGACTAATGAAAAACTGTTTTTT. Translating gives CASSLSWRQTNEKLFF.

This chain joins TRBV4-2 and TRBJ1-2, with 10 bases fitting TRBD1. V lost 4 bases, J lost 3 bases, and 8 bases stayed unmatched. This CDR3 is built from 16 residues. CDR1 and CDR2 from the germline V gene are LGHNA and YNFKEQ. The CDR3 sequence: CASSLRQGAQDYGYTF. The CDR3 region has the DNA TGTGCCAGCAGCCTACGACAGGGGGCGCAGGACTATGGCTACACCTTC.

V usage is TRBV9 and J usage is TRBJ2-1; 9 nucleotides line up with TRBD1. This CDR3 spans 15 amino acids. V lost 3 bases, J lost 5 bases, and 6 bases stayed unmatched. Germline V gene lookup returns CDR1 SGDLS and CDR2 YYNGEE. CDR3 loop: CASSAGQGQNNEQFF. CDR3 nucleotide sequence: TGTGCCAGCAGCGCGGGACAGGGCCAAAACAATGAGCAGTTCTTC.

This chain joins TRBV5-1 and TRBJ1-4, with 9 bases that match TRBD1. Germline V lookup: CDR1 SGHRS, CDR2 YFSETQ. The V segment lost 5 bases and the J segment 6 bases; nucleotides outside the gene matches: 5. The CDR3 extends over 14 amino acids. The CDR3 region is CASRSRDRDEKLFF. Written as DNA, the CDR3 is TGCGCCAGCAGAAGCCGGGACAGGGATGAAAAACTGTTTTTT.

This chain connects TRBV7-9 to TRBJ2-6; tentatively, D is TRBD1 (5 bases). Per germline, CDR1 SEHNR and CDR2 FQNEAQ (reference sequence). The CDR3 totals 18 residues. V was clipped by 2 bases and J by 0 bases, with 14 bases between them. In nucleotides, the CDR3 is TGTGCCAGCAGCTTAATCGGAAAAGGGGCCTCTGGGGCCAACGTCCTGACTTTC. It specifies CASSLIGKGASGANVLTF.

The chain employs TRBV13 and TRBJ1-3; possibly TRBD1 for D (5 bases). Germline CDR1 is PRHDT and CDR2 is FYEKMQ (reference sequence). The CDR3 runs 15 residues. The V end lost 4 bases, the J end lost 0 bases, and 10 bases lay between the germline ends. The CDR3: CASSSQGISGNTIYF. CDR3 nucleotides: TGTGCCAGCAGCTCGCAGGGAATCTCTGGAAACACCATATATTTT.

V and J are TRBV24-1 and TRBJ2-6; D possibly corresponds to TRBD1 (6 bases). This CDR3 contains 17 residues. Per the germline V gene, CDR1 is KGHDR and CDR2 is SFDVKD. Trimming cost V 0 bases and J 0 bases, with 8 bases left between them. For the CDR3, the DNA is TGTGCCACCAGTGATTTGCGGACAGCCTCTGGGGCCAACGTCCTGACTTTC. Protein: CATSDLRTASGANVLTF.

The chain has TRBV6-2 or TRBV6-3 and TRBJ1-2, with D uncertain. The CDR3 is made up of 11 amino acids. CDR1 is MNHEY and CDR2 is SVGEGT in the germline V gene. Trimming cost V 5 bases and J 4 bases, with 5 bases left between them. CDR3: CASSESYGYTF. CDR3 DNA: TGTGCCAGCAGTGAGAGCTATGGCTACACCTTC.

The CDR3 DNA sequence: TGTGCCAGCAGCGTAGACGGCGGGAAGGGAAACATTCAGTACTTC. Translation: CASSVDGGKGNIQYF. V is TRBV9 and J is TRBJ2-4, with a weak D call TRBD2 (6 bases). The V end lost 0 bases, the J end lost 6 bases, and 13 bases lay between the germline ends. The CDR3 is 15 amino acids. In germline, CDR1 is SGDLS, CDR2 YYNGEE.

The chain joins TRBV10-1 to TRBJ1-1; tentative D call: TRBD1 (5 bases). V lost 3 bases to trimming and J lost 7 bases, with 18 bases between them. Per germline, CDR1 WNHNN and CDR2 SYGVQD (reference sequence). This CDR3 spans 15 amino acids. The chain's CDR3 is CASSDLSEGRGEAFF. In DNA, the CDR3 is TGCGCCAGCAGTGACCTCTCTGAGGGGAGGGGTGAAGCTTTCTTT.

The chain recombines TRBV5-8 with TRBJ1-5; TRBD1 might be the D (6 bases). In germline, CDR1 is SGHTS, CDR2 YDEGEE. V was clipped by 3 bases and J by 2 bases, with 21 bases between them. This CDR3 has 18 amino acids. The CDR3 spells CASSCPETGTLGNQPQHF. The CDR3 DNA reads TGTGCCAGCAGCTGTCCAGAAACAGGGACCCTTGGCAATCAGCCCCAGCATTTT.

This clone was seen once. The V call is TRBV6-1, the J call TRBJ2-5, with 7 nucleotides matching TRBD1. The V gene end was trimmed by 3 bases and the J gene end by 5 bases; junction bases not matched to a gene: 9. CDR1 and CDR2 from the germline V gene are MNHNS and SASEGT. The CDR3 covers 15 residues. This chain's CDR3 is CASSDMGQYGETQYF. The CDR3 nucleotides read TGTGCCAGCAGTGACATGGGACAGTACGGGGAGACCCAGTACTTC.

This clone was detected once. CDR3 DNA: TGTGCCAGCAGCTTACAGGGGGCAACTAATGAAAAACTGTTTTTT. It encodes CASSLQGATNEKLFF. The chain combines TRBV11-2 with TRBJ1-4; 7 positions match TRBD1. Germline V gene sequence: CDR1 SGHAT, CDR2 FQNNGV. The CDR3 extends over 15 amino acids. With 2 bases clipped from V and 0 bases from J, the junction kept 0 bases outside the gene matches.

This clone came up a few times. The rearrangement links TRBV19 to TRBJ2-7; weak D call: TRBD2 (7 bases). Trimming took off 3 bases at V and 6 bases at J, with 18 bases between the two ends. Per the germline V gene, CDR1 is LNHDA and CDR2 is SQIVND (reference sequence). CDR3 length equals 15 residues. The CDR3 DNA is TGTGCCAGTAGTATGGGGCGGGGGCAAGGGAGCGAGCAGTACTTC. This encodes CASSMGRGQGSEQYF.

The V and J genes are TRBV4-2 and TRBJ2-7, with 8 bases lining up with TRBD1. V dropped 0 bases and J dropped 5; count of bases not matched to a gene: 6. Germline assignment: CDR1 LGHNA and CDR2 YNFKEQ. This CDR3 spans 15 amino acids. The CDR3 reads CASSQDRTGFHEQYF. CDR3 sequence (DNA): TGTGCCAGCAGCCAAGATCGGACAGGGTTCCACGAGCAGTACTTC.

V gene TRBV18 combines with J gene TRBJ2-7; no firm D call. V lost 2 bases, J lost 6 bases, and 8 bases lay in between. CDR1 is KGHSH and CDR2 is LQKENI in the germline V gene. The CDR3 is made up of 12 amino acids. CDR3 region: CASSPSPGEQYF. DNA of the CDR3: TGTGCCAGCTCACCAAGTCCGGGCGAGCAGTACTTC.

The chain recombines TRBV12-3 or TRBV12-4 with TRBJ2-7; no firm D call. V lost 5 bases and J lost 3, with 11 bases in between. This CDR3 spans 13 amino acids. CDR3 bases: TGTGCCAGCAGTACCTCGGGTTTCTACGAGCAGTACTTC. The encoded protein is CASSTSGFYEQYF.

This clone was detected a few times. Different DNA sequences within this sample yield the same CDR3. The rearrangement joins TRBV7-9 to TRBJ1-2; the D gene is possibly TRBD1 (5 bases). Germline loops: CDR1 SEHNR, CDR2 FQNEAQ (reference sequence). CDR3 length: 13 residues. V was trimmed by 1 base and J by 4 bases, leaving 7 bases between them. CDR3 in amino acids: CASSLGGGYGYTF. As DNA, the CDR3 is TGTGCCAGCAGCTTAGGGGGCGGCTATGGCTACACCTTC.

The J gene is TRBJ2-7, the V gene TRBV6-5; 9 bases map to TRBD1. Germline values: CDR1 MNHEY, CDR2 SVGAGI. This CDR3 contains 14 residues. Trimming cost V 6 bases and J 5 bases; bases outside gene matches: 8. In DNA form, the CDR3 reads TGTGCCAGCAGAACCGGGACAGGGATCCACGAGCAGTACTTC. Translation gives CASRTGTGIHEQYF.

This CDR3 reads CASSDGTSGFTSTDTQYF. Written as DNA, the CDR3 is TGTGCCAGCAGCGACGGGACTAGCGGGTTCACTAGCACAGATACGCAGTATTTT. The chain uses TRBV11-3 and TRBJ2-3; 12 nucleotides line up with TRBD2. CDR1 and CDR2 from the germline V gene are SGHNT and YENEEA. There are 18 residues in the CDR3. Trimming cost V 5 bases and J 0 bases; bases outside gene matches: 9.

This clone was seen only a few times. The chain couples TRBV10-3 to TRBJ2-1; 10 nucleotides line up with TRBD1. With 2 bases clipped from V and 5 bases from J, the junction kept 9 bases outside the gene matches. Germline V gives CDR1 ENHRY, CDR2 SYGVKD. The CDR3 loop spans 17 amino acids. CDR3: CAISEPAGDRGNNEQFF. In DNA form, the CDR3 reads TGTGCCATCAGTGAGCCAGCAGGGGACAGGGGAAACAATGAGCAGTTCTTC.

J is TRBJ2-2 and V is TRBV19; D unresolved. The CDR3 runs 13 residues. V lost 5 bases to trimming and J lost 4 bases, with 8 bases between them. The germline V gene has CDR1 LNHDA and CDR2 SQIVND (reference sequence). This CDR3 is CASSGRFTGELFF. CDR3 nucleotides: TGTGCCAGTAGTGGCAGATTCACCGGGGAGCTGTTTTTT.

V usage is TRBV28 and J usage is TRBJ1-2, with D unresolved. The length of the CDR3 is 13 residues. Germline CDR1 and CDR2: MDHEN and SYDVKM. V gave up 4 bases and J gave up 4 bases, with 10 bases separating them. The CDR3 sequence: CASSSDTSYGYTF. Written as DNA, the CDR3 is TGTGCCAGCAGTTCCGACACCTCCTATGGCTACACCTTC.

The genes are TRBV9 and TRBJ2-1; tentatively, D is TRBD2 (6 bases). Trimming took 7 bases from V and 2 from J, leaving 22 bases between them. Germline V gene lookup returns CDR1 SGDLS and CDR2 YYNGEE. CDR3 length equals 17 residues. CDR3 loop: CASGPSGLRRTYNEQFF. CDR3 coding DNA: TGTGCCAGCGGACCATCGGGACTTCGACGAACCTACAATGAGCAGTTCTTC.

The V call is TRBV27, the J call TRBJ2-7; 10 bases are a match to TRBD1. The CDR3 has 16 residues. Germline V gives CDR1 MNHEY, CDR2 SMNVEV (reference sequence). With V trimmed by 5 bases and J by 4 bases, 11 bases remained unmatched. The CDR3 here is CASSHLPGQGTYEQYF. CDR3 DNA sequence: TGTGCCAGCAGTCATCTCCCGGGACAGGGGACTTACGAGCAGTACTTC.

The genes are TRBV25-1 and TRBJ1-1, with a possible D match to TRBD1 (5 bases). Looked up from germline, CDR1 is MGHDK and CDR2 is SYGVNS. This CDR3 comprises 12 residues. The germline V and J ends were trimmed by 10 bases and 2 bases, with 11 bases remaining between them. CDR3 in DNA: TGTGCCACCAAAGGGGTAAACACTGAAGCTTTCTTT. This sequence encodes CATKGVNTEAFF.

The chain has TRBV5-4 and TRBJ2-7; D possibly corresponds to TRBD2 (5 bases). The germline V gene encodes CDR1 SGHNT and CDR2 YYREEE (reference sequence). The CDR3 consists of 12 residues. Trimming took 1 base from V and 3 from J, leaving 5 bases between them. As DNA, the CDR3 is TGTGCCAGCAGCTTGCGGGGCTACGAGCAGTACTTC. It specifies CASSLRGYEQYF.

The rearrangement links TRBV3-1 (or the pseudogene TRBV3-2) to TRBJ1-2, with TRBD1 identical over 8 bases. J lost 2 bases, V lost 1 base, and 0 bases had no gene match. Per the germline V gene, CDR1 is LGHDT and CDR2 is YNNKEL (reference sequence). This CDR3 has 14 residues. The CDR3 loop reads CASSQGTGNYGYTF. The CDR3 DNA sequence: TGTGCCAGCAGCCAAGGGACAGGGAACTATGGCTACACCTTC.